These 11 T cell receptor beta chains were all obtained from the same sample, sequenced in a study of shared clonotypes between healthy human individuals. The assay was immunoSEQ multiplex PCR, and TCRdb's table has in-frame clones only and misses some. The table lists about 1 million clones, 70% to 80% of them singletons. Sequences were obtained from memory CD4+ T cells sorted from blood. Stated subset: CD45RA-negative fraction. Receptors originate from a man younger than 35 in good health.

V is TRBV11-2 and J is TRBJ2-5; D not resolved. The CDR3 runs 14 residues. CDR1 and CDR2 (germline): SGHAT, FQNNGV. Trimming left V 1 base short and J 1 base short, with 7 bases between. The CDR3 nucleotides are TGTGCCAGCAGCTTAGGCGGCCTCCAAGAGACCCAGTACTTC. Its protein product is CASSLGGLQETQYF. Full variable domain (missing parts from reference TRBV11-2 and TRBJ2-5): EAGVAQSPRYKIIEKRQSVAFWCNPISGHATLYWYQQILGQGPKLLIQFQNNGVVDDSQLPKDRFSAERLKGVDSTLKIQPAKLEDSAVYLCASSLGGLQETQYFGPGTRLLVL.

The CDR3 spells CASSSDRYQPQHF. The CDR3 coding sequence is TGTGCCAGCAGTTCTGACAGGTATCAGCCCCAGCATTTT. The chain employs TRBV28 and TRBJ1-5; D may be TRBD1 (6 bases). This CDR3 region has 13 residues. Germline V lookup: CDR1 MDHEN, CDR2 SYDVKM. V was pared by 4 bases and J by 5 bases, with 9 bases between. The full variable domain, in which reference TRBV28 and TRBJ1-5 provide the parts outside the CDR3, is DVKVTQSSRYLVKRTGEKVFLECVQDMDHENMFWYRQDPGLGLRLIYFSYDVKMKEKGDIPEGYSVSREKKERFSLILESASTNQTSMYLCASSSDRYQPQHFGDGTRLSIL.

The chain carries TRBV2 and TRBJ1-2, with D unclear. V was clipped by 1 base and J by 7 bases, with 16 bases between them. The germline V gene encodes CDR1 SNHLY and CDR2 FYNNEI. This CDR3 spans 15 amino acids. CDR3 DNA sequence: TGTGCCAGCAGTGAAGGGATAGGGCTCAACGCTGGCTACACCTTC. Its translation: CASSEGIGLNAGYTF.

This clone was detected once. The DNA for the CDR3 is TGTGCCAGCAGCGAAAGCTCCAGGGGTACCCTGAACACTGAAGCTTTCTTT. It specifies CASSESSRGTLNTEAFF. The chain employs TRBV6-1 and TRBJ1-1; the D gene is possibly TRBD1 (6 bases). The CDR3 has 17 residues. V shed 6 bases and J shed 0 bases, with 20 bases lying between them. Germline assignment: CDR1 MNHNS and CDR2 SASEGT.

This clone occurred a few times. The CDR3 is CAWTPRGDTEAFF. The CDR3 region has the DNA TGTGCCTGGACCCCTCGTGGAGACACTGAAGCTTTCTTT. This chain joins TRBV30 and TRBJ1-1; no clear D. V was pared by 4 bases and J by 3 bases, with 12 bases between. Germline assignment: CDR1 GTSNPN and CDR2 SVGIG (reference sequence). The CDR3 spans 13 residues.

This clone was counted a single time. Other DNA variants within this sample encode the same CDR3. The gene calls are TRBV27 and TRBJ2-7, with D perhaps TRBD1 (5 bases). This CDR3 region has 13 residues. Trimming removed 5 bases from V and 3 bases from J, with 11 bases in between. In germline, CDR1 is MNHEY, CDR2 SMNVEV (reference sequence). The CDR3 region is CASSRQGNYEQYF. The CDR3 DNA reads TGTGCCAGCAGTCGGCAGGGCAACTACGAGCAGTACTTC.

This clone appeared once. The chain joins TRBV7-2 to TRBJ1-2, with D tentatively TRBD1 (5 bases). CDR1 SGHTA and CDR2 FQGNSA come from the germline V gene. This CDR3 is built from 13 residues. V was clipped by 5 bases and J by 4 bases, with 11 bases between them. The CDR3 sequence: CASSPPGTYGYTF. In nucleotides, the CDR3 is TGTGCCAGCAGCCCACCCGGGACCTATGGCTACACCTTC.

This clone was recorded a few times. The rearrangement uses TRBV6-6 and TRBJ1-4, with TRBD1 matching over 8 bases. CDR1 and CDR2 (germline): MNHNY, SVGAGI (reference sequence). V lost 6 bases to trimming and J lost 8 bases; unmatched junction nucleotides: 8. This CDR3 region has 14 residues. In DNA, the CDR3 is TGTGCCAGCAGGTGGACAGGGAATGGAGAAAAACTGTTTTTT. Amino acid sequence: CASRWTGNGEKLFF.

The V call is TRBV29-1, the J call TRBJ2-3, with 12 nucleotides matching TRBD2. Looked up from germline, CDR1 is SQVTM and CDR2 is ANQGSEA. The CDR3 loop spans 14 amino acids. Trimming took 6 bases from V and 2 from J; bases not matched to a gene: 3. The CDR3 coding sequence is TGCAGCGTCCGGACTAGCGGGAACACAGATACGCAGTATTTT. It is translated as CSVRTSGNTDTQYF.

This clone turned up a few times. V and J are TRBV20-1 and TRBJ1-1; D remains unclear. The CDR3 covers 11 residues. Trimming left V 6 bases short and J 4 bases short, with 9 bases between. Germline V gene data show CDR1 as DFQATT and CDR2 as SNEGSKA (reference sequence). The CDR3 DNA follows: TGCAGTGCCATTGGTAGCACTGAAGCTTTCTTT. Translated, it gives CSAIGSTEAFF.

V is TRBV12-5 and J is TRBJ1-5, with 8 positions matching TRBD1. Unmatched junction bases numbered 7, after V lost 6 bases and J lost 6 bases. The CDR3 loop spans 14 amino acids. CDR1 LGHNT and CDR2 FRNRAP come from the germline V gene. CDR3 in amino acids: CASGDRVEGQPQHF. In DNA form, the CDR3 reads TGTGCTAGTGGGGACAGGGTTGAGGGTCAGCCCCAGCATTTT.